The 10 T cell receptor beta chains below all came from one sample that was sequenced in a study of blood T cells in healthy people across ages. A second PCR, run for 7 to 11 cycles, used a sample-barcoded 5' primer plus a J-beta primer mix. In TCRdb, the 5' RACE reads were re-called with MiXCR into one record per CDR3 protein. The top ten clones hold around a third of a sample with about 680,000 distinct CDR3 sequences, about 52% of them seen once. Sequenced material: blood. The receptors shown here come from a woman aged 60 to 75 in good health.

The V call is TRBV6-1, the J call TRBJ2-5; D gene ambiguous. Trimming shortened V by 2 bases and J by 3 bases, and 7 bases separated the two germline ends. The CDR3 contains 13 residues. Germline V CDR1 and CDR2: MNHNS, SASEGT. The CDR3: CASSETVEETQYF. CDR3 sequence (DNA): TGTGCCAGCAGTGAAACCGTTGAAGAGACCCAGTACTTC.

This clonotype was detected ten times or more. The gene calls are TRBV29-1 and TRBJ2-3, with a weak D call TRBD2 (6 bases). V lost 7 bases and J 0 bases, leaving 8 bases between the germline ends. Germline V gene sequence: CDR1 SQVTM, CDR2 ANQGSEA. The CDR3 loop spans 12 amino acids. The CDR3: CSGGDSTDTQYF. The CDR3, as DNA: TGCAGCGGGGGGGACAGCACAGATACGCAGTATTTT.

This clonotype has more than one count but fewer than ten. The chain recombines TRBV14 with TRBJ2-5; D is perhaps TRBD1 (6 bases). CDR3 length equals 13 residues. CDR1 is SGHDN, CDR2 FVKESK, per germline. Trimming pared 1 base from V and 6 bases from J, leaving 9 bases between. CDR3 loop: CASSQVGAQTQYF. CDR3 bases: TGTGCCAGCAGCCAAGTGGGGGCGCAGACCCAGTACTTC.

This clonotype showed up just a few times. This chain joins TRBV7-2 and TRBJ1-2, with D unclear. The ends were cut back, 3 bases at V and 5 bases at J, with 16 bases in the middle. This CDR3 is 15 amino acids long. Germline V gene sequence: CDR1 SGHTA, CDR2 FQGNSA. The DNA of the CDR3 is TGTGCCAGCAGCTTCCCGGGCGTCGGAACTTATGGCTACACCTTC. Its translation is CASSFPGVGTYGYTF.

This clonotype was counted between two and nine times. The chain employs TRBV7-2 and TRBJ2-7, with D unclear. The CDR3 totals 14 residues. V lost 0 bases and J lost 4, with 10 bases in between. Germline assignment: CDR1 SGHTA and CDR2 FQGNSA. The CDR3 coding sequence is TGTGCCAGCAGCTTAGCGTCAAGTGCGTACGAGCAGTACTTC. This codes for CASSLASSAYEQYF.

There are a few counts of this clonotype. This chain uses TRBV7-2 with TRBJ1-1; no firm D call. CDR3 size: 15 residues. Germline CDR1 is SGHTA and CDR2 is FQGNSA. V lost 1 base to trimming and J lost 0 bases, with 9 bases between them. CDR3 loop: CASSLGSIMNTEAFF. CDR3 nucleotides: TGTGCCAGCAGCTTAGGCAGTATCATGAACACTGAAGCTTTCTTT.

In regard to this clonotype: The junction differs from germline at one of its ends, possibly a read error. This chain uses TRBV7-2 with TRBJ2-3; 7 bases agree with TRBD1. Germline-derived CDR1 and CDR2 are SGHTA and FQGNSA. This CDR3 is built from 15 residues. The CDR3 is CANSADRSSADTQYF. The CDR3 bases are TGTGCCAACAGCGCGGACAGGTCTTCGGCAGATACGCAGTATTTT.

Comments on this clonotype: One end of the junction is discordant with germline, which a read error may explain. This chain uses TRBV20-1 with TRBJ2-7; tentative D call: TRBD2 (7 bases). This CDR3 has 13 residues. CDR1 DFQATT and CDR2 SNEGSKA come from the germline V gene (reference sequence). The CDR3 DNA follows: TGCGGTGCTAGAGGGGGAGGGGCCTACGAGCAGTACTTC. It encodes CGARGGGAYEQYF.

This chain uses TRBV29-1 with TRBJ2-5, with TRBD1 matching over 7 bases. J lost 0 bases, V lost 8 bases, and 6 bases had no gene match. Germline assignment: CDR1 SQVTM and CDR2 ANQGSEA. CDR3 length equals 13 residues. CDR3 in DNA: TGCAGCACCAGCGACAGGGACCAAGAGACCCAGTACTTC. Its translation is CSTSDRDQETQYF.

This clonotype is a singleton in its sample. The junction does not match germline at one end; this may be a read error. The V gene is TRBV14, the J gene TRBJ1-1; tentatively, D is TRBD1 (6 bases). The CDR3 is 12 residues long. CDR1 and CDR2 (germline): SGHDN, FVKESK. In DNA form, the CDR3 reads TGTGCCGGCAGCCAAGAAGACAGGCGCGCTTTCTTT. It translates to CAGSQEDRRAFF.